Listed below are T cell receptor beta chains from one sample, sequenced in a study of OX40 agonist ivuxolimab in advanced cancers. Only in-frame clones appear in the TCRdb table, and some are missing; sequencing was by immunoSEQ multiplex PCR. The sample lists under 100,000 clones; around 92% were seen once. Sequencing was performed on CD4+ or CD8+ T cells sorted from blood, taken in a trial of the OX40 agonist ivuxolimab. The source of these receptors is an adult with an advanced solid tumor such as melanoma, head and neck, liver or kidney cancer. Both conserved end residues are part of each CDR3. The D gene is left open where the match is weak. Clone size is not always given. Where it is, it says once, few, many or a class for expanded clones.

J	V	D	size	CDR3	DNA
TRBJ2-1	TRBV7-2	TRBD2	NA	CASSFRLAGNNEQFF	TGTGCCAGCAGCTTCCGACTAGCGGGAAACAATGAGCAGTTCTTC
TRBJ1-1	TRBV27	NA	NA	CASSQRASYAAFF	TGTGCCAGCAGCCAAAGGGCGTCATACGCAGCTTTCTTT
TRBJ1-3	TRBV5-4	NA	NA	CASSLGGGRGNTIYF	TGTGCCAGCAGCTTGGGGGGGGGTCGTGGAAACACCATATATTTT
TRBJ2-7	TRBV6-1	TRBD1	NA	CASSETGQSGEQYF	TGTGCCAGCAGTGAGACGGGACAGTCTGGCGAGCAGTACTTC
TRBJ2-5	TRBV19	TRBD1	NA	CASSIGTGVETQYF	TGTGCCAGTAGTATAGGAACAGGGGTGGAGACCCAGTACTTC
TRBJ2-3	TRBV9	NA	NA	CASSVEDSTDTQYF	TGTGCCAGCAGCGTAGAGGATAGCACAGATACGCAGTATTTT
TRBJ2-2	TRBV19	TRBD1	NA	CASSTDRGYYTGELFF	TGTGCCAGTAGTACGGACAGGGGATACTACACCGGGGAGCTGTTTTTT
TRBJ2-7	TRBV19	NA	NA	CASSIGGTAGSYEQYF	TGTGCCAGTAGTATAGGGGGGACCGCCGGATCCTACGAGCAGTACTTC
TRBJ1-5	TRBV7-2	NA	NA	CASSLTSPNQPQHF	TGTGCCAGCAGCTTGACAAGCCCGAATCAGCCCCAGCATTTT
TRBJ1-2	TRBV18	NA	NA	CASSPPGYGYTF	TGTGCCAGCTCACCACCCGGCTATGGCTACACCTTC
TRBJ1-5	TRBV5-3	NA	NA	CARSLERGGQPQHF	TGTGCCAGAAGCTTGGAAAGGGGCGGCCAGCCCCAGCATTTT
TRBJ2-7	TRBV28	TRBD2	once	CASSFPLAGTYEQYF	TGTGCCAGCAGTTTCCCCCTAGCGGGAACCTACGAGCAGTACTTC
TRBJ2-1	TRBV9	NA	NA	CASSALGGNYNEQFF	TGTGCCAGCAGCGCCTTGGGGGGAAACTACAATGAGCAGTTCTTC
TRBJ2-5	TRBV5-1	NA	NA	CASSPLRDADETQYF	TGCGCCAGCAGCCCCCTCCGGGACGCCGACGAGACCCAGTACTTC
TRBJ1-1	TRBV28	NA	NA	CASSPWLTEAFF	TGTGCCAGCAGCCCATGGCTCACTGAAGCTTTCTTT
TRBJ2-3	TRBV29-1	NA	NA	CSVDPDRTDTQYF	TGCAGCGTTGACCCTGACAGGACAGATACGCAGTATTTT
TRBJ2-1	TRBV18	NA	NA	CASSPLAGTYNEQFF	TGTGCCAGCTCACCCCTGGCGGGGACCTACAATGAGCAGTTCTTC
TRBJ2-5	TRBV30	NA	NA	CAWSVSLEGTQYF	TGTGCCTGGAGTGTAAGCCTCGAGGGGACCCAGTACTTC
TRBJ2-1	TRBV5-4	NA	NA	CASSPGPYNEQFF	TGTGCCAGCAGCCCCGGGCCGTACAATGAGCAGTTCTTC
TRBJ2-3	TRBV7-2	TRBD2	NA	CASSARLAGAADTQYF	TGTGCCAGCAGCGCAAGACTAGCGGGAGCGGCCGATACGCAGTATTTT
TRBJ1-2	TRBV7-9	NA	NA	CASSLARTPNYGYTF	TGTGCCAGCAGCTTAGCCCGGACGCCTAACTATGGCTACACCTTC
TRBJ2-1	TRBV7-2	TRBD2	once	CASSLGRVRYNEQFF	TGTGCCAGCAGCCTGGGGAGGGTTCGATACAATGAGCAGTTCTTC
TRBJ1-2	TRBV7-9	TRBD1	NA	CASSPRQGALMNYGYTF	TGTGCCAGCAGCCCCCGACAGGGGGCGCTAATGAACTATGGCTACACCTTC
TRBJ1-1	TRBV7-9	TRBD1	NA	CASSMTGGASPSLTFF	TGTGCCAGCAGCATGACAGGGGGCGCGTCGCCCAGTCTAACTTTCTTT
TRBJ2-2	TRBV7-3	NA	NA	CASSITAQGFGGELFF	TGTGCCAGCAGCATCACGGCCCAGGGCTTTGGCGGGGAGCTGTTTTTT
TRBJ2-7	TRBV7-2	TRBD2	NA	CASSLSGRGFEQYF	TGTGCCAGCAGCTTAAGCGGGAGGGGGTTCGAGCAGTACTTC
TRBJ2-7	TRBV11-3	NA	NA	CASSYQAGDEQYF	TGTGCCAGCAGCTATCAAGCCGGTGACGAGCAGTACTTC
TRBJ2-7	TRBV5-6	TRBD1	NA	CASSFGTGGTYEQYF	TGTGCCAGCAGCTTCGGGACAGGGGGAACCTACGAGCAGTACTTC
TRBJ1-2	TRBV21-1	NA	NA	CASSRRRTEISSGYGYTF	TGTGCCAGCAGCCGCAGGCGGACAGAAATATCTTCCGGATATGGCTACACCTTC
TRBJ2-7	TRBV18	TRBD2	NA	CASSPPASGYPYEQYF	TGTGCCAGCTCACCACCGGCTAGCGGTTACCCCTACGAGCAGTACTTC
TRBJ2-1	TRBV7-3	TRBD2	once	CASSFDWTSGEQFF	TGTGCCAGCAGCTTCGACTGGACTAGCGGTGAGCAGTTCTTC
TRBJ2-2	TRBV11-2	NA	few	CASSLGWRGNTGELFF	TGTGCCAGCAGCTTAGGTTGGAGGGGGAACACCGGGGAGCTGTTTTTT
TRBJ1-1	TRBV21-1	NA	NA	CASSVRRGQGSMNTEAFF	TGTGCCAGCAGCGTACGACGAGGACAGGGGTCTATGAACACTGAAGCTTTCTTT
TRBJ2-7	TRBV30	NA	NA	CAWSAGQTYEQYF	TGTGCCTGGAGTGCAGGACAGACCTACGAGCAGTACTTC
TRBJ2-1	TRBV7-9	NA	NA	CASSLLVSGAYEQFF	TGTGCCAGCAGCTTATTAGTATCAGGGGCTTATGAGCAGTTCTTC
TRBJ1-1	TRBV23-1	NA	NA	CASTRQENTEAFF	TGCGCCAGCACCAGACAGGAGAACACTGAAGCTTTCTTT
TRBJ2-7	TRBV6-1	NA	NA	CASSEGGNSYEQYF	TGTGCCAGCAGTGAAGGTGGTAACTCCTACGAGCAGTACTTC
TRBJ2-7	TRBV7-2	NA	NA	CASAGGSGVYEQYF	TGTGCCAGCGCCGGAGGTAGCGGAGTCTACGAGCAGTACTTC
TRBJ2-1	TRBV7-3	NA	NA	CASSLVPSHNEQFF	TGTGCCAGCAGCCTGGTTCCGAGCCACAATGAGCAGTTCTTC
TRBJ1-1	TRBV5-1	TRBD1	NA	CASSSDRVNTEAFF	TGCGCCAGCAGCTCGGACAGGGTGAACACTGAAGCTTTCTTT
TRBJ2-3	TRBV27	TRBD2	once	CASSSPLPLMTSEDTDTQYF	TGTGCCAGCAGTTCACCCCTCCCCCTCATGACTAGCGAGGACACAGATACGCAGTATTTT
TRBJ2-5	TRBV2	NA	NA	CASSVPGFQETQYF	TGTGCCAGCAGTGTGCCGGGATTCCAAGAGACCCAGTACTTC
TRBJ2-7	TRBV7-3	TRBD1	few	CASSLGDRAHEQYF	TGTGCCAGCAGCTTAGGGGACAGGGCCCACGAGCAGTACTTC
TRBJ2-1	TRBV9	TRBD2	NA	CASSVALTTSGTYNEQFF	TGTGCCAGCAGCGTAGCCCTCACGACTAGCGGGACTTACAATGAGCAGTTCTTC
TRBJ1-1	TRBV25-1	NA	NA	CASSDPGRLAGTEAFF	TGTGCCAGCAGTGATCCTGGGCGGCTGGCGGGCACTGAAGCTTTCTTT
TRBJ1-5	TRBV6-6	NA	NA	CASSYPRDSNQPQHF	TGTGCCAGCAGTTACCCCCGGGATAGCAATCAGCCCCAGCATTTT
TRBJ2-4	TRBV5-6	NA	NA	CASSLSARWNIQYF	TGTGCCAGCAGCTTGAGTGCCAGGTGGAACATTCAGTACTTC
TRBJ2-7	TRBV15	NA	NA	CATSLTDDNEQYF	TGTGCCACCAGCTTGACAGATGATAACGAGCAGTACTTC